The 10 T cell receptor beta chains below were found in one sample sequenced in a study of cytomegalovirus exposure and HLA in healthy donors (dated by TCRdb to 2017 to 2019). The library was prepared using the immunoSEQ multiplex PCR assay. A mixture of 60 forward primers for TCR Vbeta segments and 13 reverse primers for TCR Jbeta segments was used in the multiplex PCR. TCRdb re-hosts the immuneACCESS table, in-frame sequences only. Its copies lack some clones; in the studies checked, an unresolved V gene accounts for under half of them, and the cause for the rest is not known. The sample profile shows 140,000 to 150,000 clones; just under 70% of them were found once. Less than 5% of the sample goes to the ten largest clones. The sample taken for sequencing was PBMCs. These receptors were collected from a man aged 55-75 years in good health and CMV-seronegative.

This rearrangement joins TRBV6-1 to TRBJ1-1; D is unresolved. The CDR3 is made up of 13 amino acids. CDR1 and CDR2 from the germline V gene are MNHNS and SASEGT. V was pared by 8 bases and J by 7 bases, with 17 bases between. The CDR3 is CASASTRTVEAFF. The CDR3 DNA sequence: TGTGCCAGCGCGTCGACTAGGACGGTTGAAGCTTTCTTT.

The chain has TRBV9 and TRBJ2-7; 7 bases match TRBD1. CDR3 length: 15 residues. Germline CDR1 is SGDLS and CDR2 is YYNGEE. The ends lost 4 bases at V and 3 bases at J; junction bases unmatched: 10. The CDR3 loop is CASSLDEGAGYEQYF. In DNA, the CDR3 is TGTGCCAGCAGCCTCGACGAGGGGGCTGGCTACGAGCAGTACTTC.

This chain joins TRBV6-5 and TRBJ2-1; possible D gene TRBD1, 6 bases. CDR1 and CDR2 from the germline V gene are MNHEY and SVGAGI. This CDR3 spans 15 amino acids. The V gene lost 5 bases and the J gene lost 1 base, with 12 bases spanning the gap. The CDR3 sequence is CASSTQGPSYNEQFF. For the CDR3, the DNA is TGTGCCAGCAGTACACAGGGACCGTCCTACAATGAGCAGTTCTTC.

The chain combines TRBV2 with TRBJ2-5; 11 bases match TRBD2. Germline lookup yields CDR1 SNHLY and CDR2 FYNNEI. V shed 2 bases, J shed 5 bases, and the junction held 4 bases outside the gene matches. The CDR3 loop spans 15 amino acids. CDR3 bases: TGTGCCAGCAGTGAAAATAGCGGGAGGGCCGAGACCCAGTACTTC. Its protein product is CASSENSGRAETQYF. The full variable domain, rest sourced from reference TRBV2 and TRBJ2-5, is EPEVTQTPSHQVTQMGQEVILRCVPISNHLYFYWYRQILGQKVEFLVSFYNNEISEKSEIFDDQFSVERPDGSNFTLKIRSTKLEDSAMYFCASSENSGRAETQYFGPGTRLLVL.

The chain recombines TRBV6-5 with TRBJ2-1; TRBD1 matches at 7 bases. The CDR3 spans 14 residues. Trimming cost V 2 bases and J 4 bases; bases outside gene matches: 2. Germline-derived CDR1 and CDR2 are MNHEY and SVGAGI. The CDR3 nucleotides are TGTGCCAGCAGTTACCGGGACAGATACAATGAGCAGTTCTTC. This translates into CASSYRDRYNEQFF.

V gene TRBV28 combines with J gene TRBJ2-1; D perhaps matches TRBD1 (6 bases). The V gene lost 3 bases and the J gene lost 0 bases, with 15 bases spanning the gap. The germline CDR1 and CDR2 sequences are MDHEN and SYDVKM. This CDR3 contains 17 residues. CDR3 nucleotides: TGTGCCAGCAGTTTTGGGGGCTTCCAGAGCTCCTACAATGAGCAGTTCTTC. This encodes CASSFGGFQSSYNEQFF.

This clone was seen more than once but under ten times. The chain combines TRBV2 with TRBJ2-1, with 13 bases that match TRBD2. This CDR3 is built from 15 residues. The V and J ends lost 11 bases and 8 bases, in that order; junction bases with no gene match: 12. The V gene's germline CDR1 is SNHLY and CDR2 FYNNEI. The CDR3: CASRRTSGSADEQFF. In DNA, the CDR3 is TGTGCCTCCCGGCGGACTAGCGGGAGTGCGGATGAGCAGTTCTTC.

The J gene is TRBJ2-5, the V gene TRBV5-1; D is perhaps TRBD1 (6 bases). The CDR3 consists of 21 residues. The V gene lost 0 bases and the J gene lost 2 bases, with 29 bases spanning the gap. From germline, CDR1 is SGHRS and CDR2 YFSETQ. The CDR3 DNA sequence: TGCGCCAGCAGCTTGGGGACAGCAGTAGGATTAATCCCAGCCGAGCAAGAGACCCAGTACTTC. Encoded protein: CASSLGTAVGLIPAEQETQYF.

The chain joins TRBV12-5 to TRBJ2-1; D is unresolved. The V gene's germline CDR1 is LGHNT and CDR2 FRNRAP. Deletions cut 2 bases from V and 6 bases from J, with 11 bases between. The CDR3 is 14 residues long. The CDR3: CASGLHSGINEQFF. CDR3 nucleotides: TGTGCTAGTGGTTTGCATTCCGGTATCAATGAGCAGTTCTTC. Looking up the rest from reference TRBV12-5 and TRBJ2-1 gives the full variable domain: DARVTQTPRHKVTEMGQEVTMRCQPILGHNTVFWYRQTMMQGLELLAYFRNRAPLDDSGMPKDRFSAEMPDATLATLKIQPSEPRDSAVYFCASGLHSGINEQFFGPGTRLTVL.

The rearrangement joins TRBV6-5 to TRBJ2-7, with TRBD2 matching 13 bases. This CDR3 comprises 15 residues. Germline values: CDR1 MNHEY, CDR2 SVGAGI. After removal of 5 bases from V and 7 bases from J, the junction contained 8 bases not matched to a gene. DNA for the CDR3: TGTGCCAGCAGTCCGACTAGCGGGAGGTTCAGTGAGCAGTACTTC. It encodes CASSPTSGRFSEQYF.